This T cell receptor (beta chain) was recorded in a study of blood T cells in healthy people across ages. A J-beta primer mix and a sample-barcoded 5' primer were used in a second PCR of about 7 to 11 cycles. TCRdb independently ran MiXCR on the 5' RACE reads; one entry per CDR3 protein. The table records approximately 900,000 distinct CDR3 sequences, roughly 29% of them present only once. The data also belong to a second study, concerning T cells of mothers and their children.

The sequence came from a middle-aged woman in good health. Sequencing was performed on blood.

DNA for the CDR3: TGTGCCAGCAGCTTTACGGGCCGAGGGGACTATGGCTACACCTTC. Its translation: CASSFTGRGDYGYTF. The chain has TRBV7-2 and TRBJ1-2, with D perhaps matching TRBD1 (5 bases). Germline loops: CDR1 SGHTA, CDR2 FQGNSA. Trimming shortened V by 3 bases and J by 3 bases, and 14 bases separated the two germline ends. CDR3 length equals 15 residues. Full variable domain (outside the CDR3, taken from reference TRBV7-2 and TRBJ1-2): GAGVSQSPSNKVTEKGKDVELRCDPISGHTALYWYRQSLGQGLEFLIYFQGNSAPDKSGLPSDRFSAERTGGSVSTLTIQRTQQEDSAVYLCASSFTGRGDYGYTFGSGTRLTVV.